The clone carrying this T cell receptor (beta chain) was observed a few times. What it binds is not known. This specimen comes from a study of T cell repertoires in cytomegalovirus infection. In the study overall: Public TCR beta signatures marked donors with CMV infection and the matching HLA.

Whole-study results and caveats: Clonotypes of TCR beta that were HLA-C-restricted and CMV-specific dominated the ex vivo response.

TCRdb passed the reads through MiXCR, listing each CDR3 protein once. This table has 200,000 to 250,000 distinct CDR3 sequences, under 25% appearing once. The CDR3 has 14 amino acids. CDR1 and CDR2 (germline): LNHDA, SQIVND (reference sequence). V lost 7 bases, J lost 3 bases, and 13 bases lay in between. The sequence came from a human donor in good health (CMV status not recorded). Some clones in this sample may be carry-over from other donors' samples. The sample comprised CD8+ T cells from PBMCs. The chain recombines TRBV19 with TRBJ1-5; D is possibly TRBD1 (5 bases). As DNA, the CDR3 is TGTGCCAGTACATGGGGGGTTGACAATCAGCCCCAGCATTTT. Amino acid sequence: CASTWGVDNQPQHF.